The subject of this entry is one TCR beta chain. This entry is derived from a study of PD-1 and CTLA-4 blockade in melanoma. Trimming took off 4 bases at V and 9 bases at J, with 17 bases between the two ends. The CDR3 runs 14 residues. Germline assignment: CDR1 SGHKS and CDR2 YYEKEE (reference sequence). The protocol was immunoSEQ multiplex PCR, while the TCRdb copy is restricted to in-frame clones and leaves out a portion. Found here are about 21,000 clones, approximately 88% of them singletons; the top ten hold approximately 7.8%. The sample was CD8+ T cells from peripheral blood, taken before anti-PD-1 treatment. The TCR sequence derives from a human donor with melanoma. J is TRBJ2-1 and V is TRBV5-5, with D possibly being TRBD2 (6 bases). The CDR3 region has the DNA TGTGCCAGCAGCCGGGGGAGAACAGAAGGTGAGCAGTTCTTC. Its translation is CASSRGRTEGEQFF.